The source of this T cell receptor (beta chain) is a study of blood T cell repertoires in COVID-19. About the research overall: The United States, Italy and Spain supplied acute and convalescent COVID-19 samples. PBMCs, B-cell-depleted T cells, or T cells were the source of the cDNA or gDNA that made up the material.

Source study methods: Researchers report that nucleated cell counts were estimated from reference gene primer amplification. The repertoire was sequenced with immunoSEQ multiplex PCR; TCRdb's copy has only in-frame clones and lacks some. From that table come the V and J calls and clone size; the DNA was used to work out D and trimming. The table lists around 230,000 clones, over 80% of them singletons. With 2 bases clipped from V and 4 bases from J, the junction kept 6 bases outside the gene matches. In germline, CDR1 is MNHNS, CDR2 SASEGT. CDR3 length: 15 residues. The chain couples TRBV6-1 to TRBJ2-5, with 8 bases identical to TRBD1. The TCR originated in a man aged 40-49 years with acute or convalescent COVID-19. Input material: peripheral blood. The CDR3 DNA reads as TGTGCCAGCAGTGAACAGGGGGCGTGGGGAGAGACCCAGTACTTC. It translates to CASSEQGAWGETQYF.